This entry describes one T cell receptor (beta chain). The data originate from a study of response to subunit inactivated influenza vaccine. CDR3 length: 14 amino acids. Germline CDR1 DFQATT, CDR2 SNEGSKA (reference sequence). The ends lost 1 base at V and 8 bases at J; junction bases unmatched: 10. Using its own MiXCR run on the RT-PCR reads, TCRdb lists one record per CDR3 protein. The top ten hold approximately 3% of the sample, which has just under 550,000 distinct CDR3 sequences, around 25% seen once. These records were also assigned to another study, of T cells expressing NK-cell markers. From that second work: With UMIs, 5'RACE template switching was used to make TCR beta cDNA.

V usage is TRBV20-1 and J usage is TRBJ1-2; 7 bases map to TRBD1. The TCR originated in a man aged 50-59 years who received an inactivated influenza vaccine. The source material was CD4+ T cells sorted from PBMCs, sampled less than 13 days after vaccination. The CDR3 loop reads CSARVPGTVGGYTF. As DNA, the CDR3 is TGCAGTGCTAGAGTCCCCGGGACAGTGGGGGGCTACACCTTC.